Below are 10 T cell receptor beta chains sequenced from a single sample in a study of shared clonotypes between healthy human individuals. TCRdb's table, derived via immunoSEQ multiplex PCR, lists solely in-frame clones and lacks some. This sample has about 1.1 million clones, with roughly 74% found just once. The sequenced material came from memory CD4+ T cells from PBMCs. Subset indicated: CD45RA-negative fraction. Receptors were obtained from a man between 18 and 29 years old in good health. Some clones in this sample may be carry-over from other donors' samples.

In this sample, this clone turned up many times. The chain joins TRBV5-8 to TRBJ2-5, with 9 positions matching TRBD1. Looked up from germline, CDR1 is SGHTS and CDR2 is YDEGEE. There are 14 residues in the CDR3. V dropped 4 bases and J dropped 4; count of bases not matched to a gene: 5. The CDR3 spells CASSRGQGRETQYF. The CDR3 DNA sequence: TGTGCCAGCAGCCGAGGACAGGGGCGAGAGACCCAGTACTTC.

The chain is built from TRBV5-1 and TRBJ1-2; possibly TRBD1 for D (6 bases). V lost 0 bases, J lost 5 bases, and 11 bases lay in between. CDR3 length equals 14 residues. Germline CDR1 SGHRS, CDR2 YFSETQ. The CDR3 DNA follows: TGCGCCAGCAGCTTGGCACAGGGAGGGTATGGCTACACCTTC. This translates into CASSLAQGGYGYTF.

The chain combines TRBV7-6 with TRBJ1-5; no definite D call. Per the germline V gene, CDR1 is SGHVS and CDR2 is FNYEAQ. Trimming cost V 4 bases and J 7 bases, with 14 bases left between them. This CDR3 is built from 14 residues. The CDR3 nucleotides read TGTGCCAGCAGCTCGGTGCGGGGAGGCCAGCCCCAGCATTTT. Translated, it gives CASSSVRGGQPQHF.

The V call is TRBV28, the J call TRBJ1-5; D is undetermined. The CDR3 covers 12 residues. Trimming took off 2 bases at V and 8 bases at J, with 7 bases between the two ends. Germline CDR1 and CDR2: MDHEN and SYDVKM. The CDR3 region is CASSLAGKPQHF. CDR3 nucleotide sequence: TGTGCCAGCAGTTTAGCGGGGAAGCCCCAGCATTTT.

This clone was recorded a few times. The V call is TRBV27, the J call TRBJ2-7; 16 nucleotides align to TRBD2. The V and J ends lost 6 bases and 6 bases, in that order; junction bases with no gene match: 8. The CDR3 spans 16 residues. The germline V gene encodes CDR1 MNHEY and CDR2 SMNVEV (reference sequence). The CDR3 loop reads CASSDPGTSGRVEQYF. The CDR3 DNA is TGTGCCAGCAGCGATCCCGGGACTAGCGGGAGGGTCGAGCAGTACTTC.

V is TRBV5-1 and J is TRBJ2-1, with D tentatively TRBD2 (7 bases). V was trimmed by 4 bases and J by 4 bases, leaving 12 bases between them. The CDR3 totals 14 residues. The V gene's germline CDR1 is SGHRS and CDR2 YFSETQ. In DNA, the CDR3 is TGCGCCAGCAGCCCAAGCGGGACATACAATGAGCAGTTCTTC. Translation gives CASSPSGTYNEQFF.

This clone was recorded many times. This chain uses TRBV5-4 with TRBJ2-5; 9 nucleotides line up with TRBD2. The CDR3 is 16 residues long. After removal of 0 bases from V and 1 base from J, the junction contained 4 bases not matched to a gene. Germline V gene data show CDR1 as SGHNT and CDR2 as YYREEE (reference sequence). In DNA, the CDR3 is TGTGCCAGCAGCTTGGGGGGACTAGCAGCCCAAGAGACCCAGTACTTC. Its protein product is CASSLGGLAAQETQYF.

This clone was seen more than once but under ten times. The chain couples TRBV13 to TRBJ1-1; D gene ambiguous. V was pared by 0 bases and J by 1 base, with 9 bases between. The CDR3 extends over 15 amino acids. Germline assignment: CDR1 PRHDT and CDR2 FYEKMQ (reference sequence). The chain's CDR3 is CASSLGLGPNTEAFF. The DNA for the CDR3 is TGTGCCAGCAGCTTAGGCCTGGGCCCGAACACTGAAGCTTTCTTT.

This sequence joins TRBV7-3 and TRBJ2-1; D gene unclear. V lost 5 bases, J lost 7 bases, and 9 bases lay in between. CDR1 is SGHTA and CDR2 is FQGTGA in the germline V gene. The CDR3 loop spans 12 amino acids. CDR3 in DNA: TGTGCCAGCAGCCCAGACAAGAATGAGCAGTTCTTC. This codes for CASSPDKNEQFF.

This clone was observed a single time. V and J are TRBV19 and TRBJ2-3; D possibly corresponds to TRBD1 (6 bases). V was trimmed by 3 bases and J by 11 bases, leaving 12 bases between them. Germline CDR1 LNHDA, CDR2 SQIVND (reference sequence). The CDR3 length is 12 residues. The CDR3 nucleotides read TGTGCCAGTAGTATCTCCGGGACAAGGCAGTATTTT. It codes for CASSISGTRQYF.